What follows are 3 T cell receptor beta chains derived from one specimen sequenced in a study of radiation and T cells in renal cell carcinoma. Profiled with immunoSEQ multiplex PCR; TCRdb holds only in-frame clones, not every one. This table holds some 120,000 clones, more than 70% found once. Time point reported: blood 2 weeks post-SBRT. The sample's treatment: 15 Gy SBRT to primary tumor, nephrectomy 4 weeks later. Material: blood, obtained from a patient whose treatment included radiotherapy and nephrectomy. The receptors originated from a woman between 65 and 79 years old with renal cell carcinoma.

The chain joins TRBV21-1 to TRBJ2-3; the DNA was not used to check the table's D call, TRBD1. TRBV21-1 is listed as a pseudogene. The CDR3 spans 23 residues. In DNA, the CDR3 is TGTGCCAGCAGCCCCCATGGGCAGGGGGCTGAAGGGGGCCGGATTCGTAGCACAGATACGCAGTATTTT. Protein sequence: CASSPHGQGAEGGRIRSTDTQYF.

This chain uses TRBV5-6 with TRBJ2-3, with 9 bases matching TRBD1. V lost 1 base and J lost 0; bases outside the gene matches: 3. The CDR3 runs to 16 residues. From germline, CDR1 is SGHDT and CDR2 YYEEEE. The CDR3 DNA reads TGTGCCAGCAGCTTGTACAGGGGGCCCAGCACAGATACGCAGTATTTT. Translation gives CASSLYRGPSTDTQYF.

The chain is built from TRBV27 and TRBJ2-3; TRBD2 is a possible D gene (5 bases). With 1 base removed from V and 6 bases from J, the gap between germline ends came to 8 bases. The V gene's germline CDR1 is MNHEY and CDR2 SMNVEV (reference sequence). The CDR3 consists of 13 residues. The DNA for the CDR3 is TGTGCCAGCAGTTTATTCGGGGTGGATACGCAGTATTTT. Amino acid sequence: CASSLFGVDTQYF.